This T cell receptor beta chain is drawn from a study of response to subunit inactivated influenza vaccine. General study points: Each seasonal flu vaccination may recruit only limited new T cells, authors suggested.

From the RT-PCR reads, TCRdb called clonotypes with MiXCR, one entry per CDR3 protein. The sample records 650,000 to 800,000 distinct CDR3 sequences, roughly 14% being singletons. The CDR3 consists of 17 residues. The V gene end was trimmed by 6 bases and the J gene end by 0 bases; junction bases not matched to a gene: 7. Germline V CDR1 and CDR2: KGHSH, LQKENI. On this clonotype: What it binds is unknown.

The sequenced sample was PBMCs from blood, obtained less than 15 days before vaccination. This sequence originates from a man aged 50 to 59 who received an inactivated influenza vaccine. The chain combines TRBV18 with TRBJ1-4, with 10 bases lining up with TRBD1. CDR3 sequence: CASSPRDRGATNEKLFF. The CDR3, as DNA: TGTGCCAGCTCCCCCCGGGACAGGGGTGCAACTAATGAAAAACTGTTTTTT.